This entry lists 3 T cell receptor beta chains sequenced from one sample in a study of technical replicates of blood from several donors. Assay used: immunoSEQ multiplex PCR; TCRdb lists only in-frame clones, some missing. The sample consists of 70,000 to 95,000 clones, 95% to 98% of them appearing once. Sequencing was carried out using T cells isolated from PBMCs. These receptor sequences come from a human donor in good health.

This clone was detected a few times. The CDR3 loop reads CASSLAPGQQYGYTF. CDR3 sequence (DNA): TGTGCCAGCAGCTTAGCGCCGGGACAGCAGTATGGCTACACCTTC. The rearrangement links TRBV7-6 to TRBJ1-2; 7 bases map to TRBD1. Germline V lookup: CDR1 SGHVS, CDR2 FNYEAQ. Trimming at V came to 0 bases and at J to 5 bases, leaving 6 bases not matched to a gene. The CDR3 consists of 15 residues. Full variable domain (remainder filled in from reference TRBV7-6 and TRBJ1-2): GAGVSQSPRYKVTKRGQDVALRCDPISGHVSLYWYRQALGQGPEFLTYFNYEAQQDKSGLPNDRFSAERPEGSISTLTIQRTEQRDSAMYRCASSLAPGQQYGYTFGSGTRLTVV.

The J gene is TRBJ1-1, the V gene TRBV10-3, with TRBD1 as a possible D gene (6 bases). This CDR3 contains 13 residues. Germline-derived CDR1 and CDR2 are ENHRY and SYGVKD. V lost 5 bases to trimming and J lost 1 base, with 8 bases between them. The CDR3 protein is CAISQGTNTEAFF. For the CDR3, the DNA is TGTGCCATCAGTCAGGGGACGAACACTGAAGCTTTCTTT.

V and J are TRBV11-3 and TRBJ1-1, with D uncertain. Looked up from germline, CDR1 is SGHNT and CDR2 is YENEEA. The CDR3 contains 17 residues. With 1 base removed from V and 1 base from J, the gap between germline ends came to 16 bases. As DNA, the CDR3 is TGTGCCAGCAGCTTAGCTGTCGGCAAATCGGGGAACACTGAAGCTTTCTTT. This gives the protein CASSLAVGKSGNTEAFF.